The 3 T cell receptor beta chains presented below share a single source sample, sequenced in a study of blood T cell repertoires in COVID-19. Here immunoSEQ multiplex PCR was the method, and the copy in TCRdb shows in-frame clones only, minus some. This table has about 140,000 clones, about 88% appearing once. Sample: peripheral blood. The receptors were gathered from a human donor with COVID-19, enrolled during active disease. The donor label of this sample is uncertain.

V usage is TRBV6-2 or TRBV6-3 and J usage is TRBJ2-4, with 7 bases lining up with TRBD1. Germline V gives CDR1 MNHEY, CDR2 SVGEGT. There are 16 residues in the CDR3. V gave up 6 bases and J gave up 2 bases; unmatched junction bases: 10. In DNA, the CDR3 is TGTGCCAGCAGCCCTGCTCAGGGGGATTCCAAAAACATTCAGTACTTC. Protein product: CASSPAQGDSKNIQYF.

This clone was counted once. This chain joins TRBV6-1 and TRBJ2-7, with 9 positions matching TRBD2. The ends lost 0 bases at V and 5 bases at J; junction bases unmatched: 8. The V gene's germline CDR1 is MNHNS and CDR2 SASEGT. The CDR3 length is 16 residues. The CDR3 DNA is TGTGCCAGCAGTGAAGCGGGCGGGGGGGCCAGCGACGAGCAGTACTTC. Translated, it gives CASSEAGGGASDEQYF.

Points on this clone: The same CDR3 also results from other DNA sequences found in this sample. The CDR3 nucleotides read TGTGCCGTAGCGACTAGCGGCTACAATGAGCAGTTCTTC. Amino acids: CAVATSGYNEQFF. The rearrangement joins TRBV6-5 to TRBJ2-1; 9 nucleotides agree with TRBD2. The germline CDR1 and CDR2 sequences are MNHEY and SVGAGI. This CDR3 region has 13 residues. V lost 11 bases and J lost 3; bases outside the gene matches: 5.